The rows below give T cell receptor beta chains drawn from one sample of a study of T cells in Graves' hyperthyroidism and ophthalmopathy. TCRdb ran MiXCR on the multiplex PCR reads and lists one entry per CDR3 protein. The profile covers fewer than 300,000 distinct CDR3 sequences, with under 30% appearing a single time and about a quarter taken by the ten largest. Material: blood. The origin of the receptors is a man aged 35 to 55 with Graves' hyperthyroidism that later progressed to Graves' ophthalmopathy. Both conserved end residues are part of each CDR3. A D gene is named only where the DNA matches it firmly. For some rows the clone size is stated as once, few or many, or as a class when expanded; others skip it.

CDR3 DNA,CDR3 protein,D gene,V gene,J gene,clone size
TGTGCCAGCAGTTCTACCGGGACAGGGACCTATGGCTACACCTTC,CASSSTGTGTYGYTF,TRBD1,TRBV12-3/TRBV12-4,TRBJ1-2,many
TGTGCCAGCAGTGAAGCTGGCGGTGCAGCGGGAGGGCCGAGGGAGACCCAGTACTTC,CASSEAGGAAGGPRETQYF,TRBD2,TRBV6-1,TRBJ2-5,many
TGTGCCAGCAGTCGCCCAGGGTGGTACGAGCAGTACTTC,CASSRPGWYEQYF,-,TRBV6-1,TRBJ2-7,-
TGCGCCAGCAGCTTGGGGTCTACGAACACTGAAGCTTTCTTT,CASSLGSTNTEAFF,-,TRBV5-1,TRBJ1-1,many
TGCAGTGCTACCACCCCCCTCTCGGGCCAAGAGACCCAGTACTTC,CSATTPLSGQETQYF,-,TRBV20-1,TRBJ2-5,-
TGTGCCAGCAGCTTAGGCTTAGCGGGAGGCACCGGGGAGCTGTTTTTT,CASSLGLAGGTGELFF,TRBD2,TRBV7-2,TRBJ2-2,many
TGCGCCAGCAGGCCTACAGCACCCTACGAGCAGTACTTC,CASRPTAPYEQYF,-,TRBV10-2,TRBJ2-7,many
TGTGCCAGCACCCCGCCCGGCAATAGGTACACTGAAGCTTTCTTT,CASTPPGNRYTEAFF,-,TRBV4-2,TRBJ1-1,many
TGTGCCAGCAGTTCCTTCTGGGACAGTGACTACGAGCAGTACTTC,CASSSFWDSDYEQYF,TRBD1,TRBV28,TRBJ2-7,many
TGCAGTGCTCCGCCTATGGACAGGGGGCGTGTAGATACGCAGTATTTT,CSAPPMDRGRVDTQYF,TRBD1,TRBV20-1,TRBJ2-3,few
TGCGCCAGCAGCGCGGTTGAGGCCTTGGACACCGGGGAGCTGTTTTTT,CASSAVEALDTGELFF,-,TRBV5-1,TRBJ2-2,many
TGTGCCAGCAGTTTCGGTCGGCCCCCGTACGAGCAGTACTTC,CASSFGRPPYEQYF,-,TRBV27,TRBJ2-7,many
TGCAGCGTAGCCGGGGGGACAGGTGCACGGGAGGGGTATGGCTACACCTTC,CSVAGGTGAREGYGYTF,TRBD1,TRBV29-1,TRBJ1-2,many
TGCAGTGCTACGAATCGACAGGGCAATCAGCCCCAGCATTTT,CSATNRQGNQPQHF,-,TRBV20-1,TRBJ1-5,-
TGTGCCAGCAGTACCTCGACAGGGACGAACACTGAAGCTTTCTTT,CASSTSTGTNTEAFF,TRBD1,TRBV27,TRBJ1-1,-
TGCAGCGTGCTCCGACTAGCGGGACCCTCCTACGAGCAGTACTTC,CSVLRLAGPSYEQYF,TRBD2,TRBV29-1,TRBJ2-7,-
TGTGCCAGCAGCGCCGGGACAGGGACTGGTAACTATGGCTACACCTTC,CASSAGTGTGNYGYTF,TRBD1,TRBV9,TRBJ1-2,many
TGTGCCAGCAGTTACCGGGACAGTACCTACGAGCAGTACTTC,CASSYRDSTYEQYF,TRBD1,TRBV12-3/TRBV12-4,TRBJ2-7,-
TGTGCCAGCCGTGAATCTGACATTCAGTACTTC,CASRESDIQYF,-,TRBV18,TRBJ2-4,many
TGCAGTGCTAGAGATTCGGAGGGCCGGGAGACCCAGTACTTC,CSARDSEGRETQYF,-,TRBV20-1,TRBJ2-5,many
TGCAGCGTTGAAGATCCCGGGACAGTGAACACTGAAGCTTTCTTT,CSVEDPGTVNTEAFF,TRBD1,TRBV29-1,TRBJ1-1,many
TGCAGCGGTGGACAGAGTGGCACTGAAGCTTTCTTT,CSGGQSGTEAFF,-,TRBV29-1,TRBJ1-1,many